This record concerns one TCR beta chain sequence. Its antigen is unidentified. The germline V gene has CDR1 LNHNV and CDR2 YYDKDF (reference sequence). The length of the CDR3 is 19 residues. V lost 8 bases and J lost 0; bases outside the gene matches: 19. The data were taken from a study of CD8+ T cells in alopecia areata. Isolated RNA was reverse transcribed into cDNA used as the sequencing template. Sequencing used immunoSEQ multiplex PCR; TCRdb keeps in-frame clones, though not all of them. The table includes fewer than 200,000 clones, 50% to 75% detected once. Whole-study findings and limits: Lesional scalp exceeded normal scalp in clonality, especially in alopecia totalis/universalis.

The sample was CD4+ T cells sorted from blood, taken at week 0. The source of this sequence is a human donor with alopecia areata. The chain employs TRBV15 and TRBJ1-5, with TRBD1 matching over 7 bases. As DNA, the CDR3 is TGTGCCACCCTGGACAGCCAGACAGGGACGATACTTAGCAATCAGCCCCAGCATTTT. The encoded protein is CATLDSQTGTILSNQPQHF. The variable domain in full, with the rest retrieved from reference TRBV15 and TRBJ1-5, is DAMVIQNPRYQVTQFGKPVTLSCSQTLNHNVMYWYQQKSSQAPKLLFHYYDKDFNNEADTPDNFQSRRPNTSFCFLDIRSPGLGDTAMYLCATLDSQTGTILSNQPQHFGDGTRLSIL.